Below, one T cell receptor (beta chain) is given with its context. No antigen is known for it. The record originates from a study of cytomegalovirus exposure and HLA in healthy donors listed by TCRdb under 2017. Study-level background: An earlier analysis of several hundred of the donors reported 276 Gb of sequence data and 100 million to 120 million unique TCR beta sequences obtained from roughly 170 million T cells. Roughly 300 gigabases of sequencing data and approximately 85 million unique TCR sequences were included in an early release covering about 600 HLA-typed donors. Of the roughly 410 genotyped donors, 75% to 85% were placed in the genetic ancestry cluster associated with self-reported Caucasian donors. The study aimed to test whether cataloging public T cell receptors could reveal signatures of past pathogen exposure. The study used immunosequencing to profile the T cell repertoires of hundreds of subjects and linked those repertoires to cytomegalovirus serostatus. In addition to the first cohort of roughly 700 subjects, a separate validation cohort of 120 different subjects was used. High-throughput TCR immunosequencing, statistical association of individual TCRs with disease status, and machine learning were combined to predict cytomegalovirus infection status. A later analysis re-analyzed previously published TCR beta repertoires from 666 donors and added high-resolution HLA genotyping to study TCR occurrence patterns. In the later analysis, no new phenotypic data were used to find candidate immune exposures; instead, reliance was placed on TCR beta sequences and their occurrence across donors. To decide whether each TCR beta V gene segment behaved as functional or pseudogenic, an earlier analysis of 587 of the donors relied on high-throughput TCR beta sequencing. Donor age, sex, ethnicity and CMV serostatus were collected together with the repertoire data. In a later genetic analysis, genome-wide SNP genotypes for about 55% of the 666 donors were used, and that subset was treated as a discovery cohort. Every discovery cohort repertoire had been produced on one sequencing platform. Class I and class II HLA loci were covered by the typing at four-digit resolution. Typing coverage varied by locus: roughly 620-640 donors for A, B, C, DRB1 and DQB1; 500 to 550 for DQA1; around 570 for DPA1; 450 to 480 for DPB1. About five DR-DQ haplotypes were treated as single units for association and clustering because of strong linkage in the cohort. Across approximately 400 genotyped donors of the cohort, an average of roughly 250,000 unique TCR beta nucleotide sequences per donor were sequenced, and roughly a sixth of those sequences were non-productive.

In total, roughly 710 healthy bone marrow donors made up the cohort. At the time of sampling, all cohort members were nominally healthy, though unrecorded immune exposures were likely present. The donor was CMV seronegative and belonged to the group of 350 or so seronegative cohort members. Each donor provided a peripheral blood sample, and peripheral blood mononuclear cells were used for TCR beta sequencing. Genomic DNA extraction from the blood cell samples was performed with the Qiagen DNeasy Blood Extraction Kit. Receptor libraries were prepared by the immunoSEQ multiplex PCR assay. The multiplex PCR relied on a mix of 60 forward primers for TCR Vbeta segments and 13 reverse primers for TCR Jbeta segments. A multiplex PCR assay on genomic DNA amplified the CDR3 region of rearranged TCR beta genes. The amplified TCR beta libraries were sequenced on the Illumina HiSeq System as 87-base-pair reads. The paper's data handling went like this. A later analysis tallied around 87 million unique TCR beta chains across the 610 or so repertoires, and some 10 million of those chains were shared by two or more donors. Raw reads were error-corrected and collapsed into unique sequences with a nearest-neighbor algorithm that merged closely related sequences to remove PCR and sequencing errors. CDR3 sequences were aligned to IMGT reference sequences to assign V, D and J gene segments. For a sequence to be retained, at least a six-nucleotide match to both a V gene segment and a J gene segment was required. Rearrangements were classified as productive when the CDR3 lacked stop codons and remained in frame with V and J, and all other rearrangements were classified as non-productive. CDR3 was defined by IMGT convention, running from the second conserved V-encoded cysteine to the conserved J-encoded phenylalanine. In an earlier analysis of roughly 580 of the donors, sequences lacking an unambiguous match to a single V gene segment were excluded. An earlier analysis of fewer than 750 of the donors classified V segments as functional when productive rearrangements were above 56.7% and as segregating when the standard deviation between donors was above 5%. To diagnose cytomegalovirus status from the catalog of TCR beta chain sequences, a statistical classification framework was built. A later analysis assigned V and J genes by comparing TCR nucleotide sequences with IMGT/GENE-DB human TR gene sequences. Using the TCRdist pipeline, a later analysis assigned CDR3 sequences along with most-parsimonious VDJ recombination scenarios. In a later analysis, each TCR beta chain was defined by its CDR3 amino acid sequence together with its V-gene family, and reads without a unique V-gene family were excluded. As a way to deal with suspected cross-contamination and a sequencing artifact, a later analysis dropped over 550 nucleotide sequences that were highly shared and had low generation probability. For each public chain, a later analysis derived a clonal expansion index from normalized ranks of inferred template counts within each repertoire. In a later analysis, generation probabilities were computed using a VDJ recombination model fitted to out-of-frame rearrangements, and the results were checked against IGoR. In a later analysis, hypergeometric tests were used to score TCR-TCR, TCR-HLA and TCR-CMV co-occurrence, with a repertoire-size bias correction applied to TCR pairs. False discovery rates were estimated in a later analysis by permuting HLA or CMV assignments 20 times. In a later analysis, co-occurring TCRs were grouped using DBSCAN, with TCRdist sequence similarity added in when clustering inside HLA-allele-positive subsets. Repertoires with fewer than 30,000 or more than 120,000 public chains were left out of co-occurrence clustering, as were about five repertoires with anomalous nucleotide sharing. Not all clones reach the TCRdb copy of this immuneACCESS table, which keeps in-frame sequences only. Checked studies attribute under half of the gap to unresolved V genes and leave the rest unexplained. The V and J calls and the clone size are those of that table, but D and trimming were determined from the DNA. The sample table gives 150,000 to 200,000 clones. The ten largest make up roughly 6.7% of the sample.

The paper as a whole reports these results and caveats: Because counts were too low, more than 15 rarely observed V segments, including chromosome 9 orphons, were excluded from the earlier analysis of fewer than 650 of the donors. Presence/absence analyses assumed roughly uniform sequencing depth across donors, an assumption that may not hold. According to a later analysis, TCR association rates differed among HLA loci, with DRB1 alleles showing the most associated TCRs and HLA-C alleles showing the fewest. The study gave a list of 150 to 200 TCR beta chains associated with cytomegalovirus. An association between a missense DCLRE1C variant and V-gene and J-gene trimming of TCR beta chains was found in a later genetic analysis and replicated in an independent cohort. In vitro tests confirmed that a few of the cytomegalovirus-associated TCR beta chains recognize cytomegalovirus antigens. The classifier was reported to diagnose cytomegalovirus status with high specificity and sensitivity in both the original cohort and the validation cohort. Correlated functional status among segregating V segments might be attributable to linkage disequilibrium, but an unknown experimental factor could not be ruled out. In a later analysis, several top co-occurrence clusters were reported to appear linked to parvovirus B19, influenza, CMV and Epstein-Barr virus. For the cohort, immune exposure information was limited to CMV serostatus. The authors suggested that the approach could potentially be extended to other disease states and immunological phenotypes. In a later genetic analysis, fewer N-insertions in productive TCRs were reported among donors in an Asian-associated ancestry cluster than the 666-donor mean. The sequencing pipeline was judged likely to have produced a cluster of highly shared sequence variants as a technical artifact. Some IMGT-functional V segments, including TRBV6-2 and TRBV6-3, could not be told apart with the 87-base-pair reads, so those segments were excluded. While some public TCRs were present in many individuals, most TCR sequences turned up only very rarely across donors. The cohort was sequenced for TCR beta chains only, and without alpha or paired-chain data the features that could be detected were limited. In a later analysis, most CMV-associated TCR beta chains were found to appear HLA-restricted, with HLA associations seemingly driven largely by CMV exposure. A further reported finding was that TCR beta sequences accurately predicted the HLA-A and HLA-B alleles for most subjects in the first cohort. Assigning TCR associations to individual alleles was difficult when HLA alleles, especially DR and DQ, strongly co-occurred. Because HLA typing was missing for some donors at each locus, association tests included only the typed subset. Broadly in line with IMGT annotations, most TCR beta V segments showed up in productive rearrangements about 90% or about 30% of the time in an earlier analysis of 450 to 600 of the donors. In a later analysis, around 17,000 TCR beta sequences were associated with specific HLA alleles at a false discovery rate of 0.05. In a later analysis, HLA-associated TCR beta chains showed more clonal expansion and lower generation probabilities than non-associated chains that were equally common.

V loses 5 bases, J loses 5 bases, and the germline ends lie 11 bases apart. From cysteine to phenylalanine, the CDR3 is 13 amino acids long. The kept DNA is CDR3 alone, 39 bases in frame from the first base. The germline V gene (reference sequence) yields MNHEY for CDR1 and SMNVEV for CDR2. The V and J genes are TRBV27 and TRBJ2-3, with TRBD2 as a weak D call on 6 bases. The receptor comes from a man younger than 45 in good health and CMV-seronegative. Specimen: PBMCs. The nucleotide sequence reads TGTGCCAGCAGTAATAGACTAGGAGATACGCAGTATTTT. Its translation is CASSNRLGDTQYF.